This entry lists 28 T cell receptor beta chains sequenced from one sample in a study of OX40 agonist ivuxolimab in advanced cancers. TCRdb's table, derived via immunoSEQ multiplex PCR, lists solely in-frame clones and lacks some. Among nearly 80,000 clones listed, approximately 80% were seen once. Sequenced here: CD4+ or CD8+ T cells sorted from blood, sampled in a trial of the OX40 agonist ivuxolimab. The receptors originated from an adult with an advanced solid tumor such as melanoma, head and neck, liver or kidney cancer.

This chain uses TRBV29-1 with TRBJ1-1; perhaps TRBD1 as D (6 bases). Per germline, CDR1 SQVTM and CDR2 ANQGSEA. V was shortened by 7 bases and J by 1 base, with 10 bases between the two germline ends. This CDR3 spans 12 amino acids. The CDR3 here is CSARTANTEAFF. In DNA, the CDR3 is TGCAGCGCCCGGACAGCGAACACTGAAGCTTTCTTT.

The gene calls are TRBV7-9 and TRBJ2-6; 7 nucleotides align to TRBD1. Germline values: CDR1 SEHNR, CDR2 FQNEAQ (reference sequence). The V segment lost 1 base and the J segment 2 bases; nucleotides outside the gene matches: 8. The CDR3 extends over 18 amino acids. In nucleotides, the CDR3 is TGTGCCAGCAGCTTAGGATTGCACAGGGGAACTGGGGCCAACGTCCTGACTTTC. Its protein is CASSLGLHRGTGANVLTF.

J is TRBJ2-1 and V is TRBV7-9; D is ambiguous. The CDR3 has 18 amino acids. Looked up from germline, CDR1 is SEHNR and CDR2 is FQNEAQ (reference sequence). V was pared by 2 bases and J by 4 bases, with 21 bases between. CDR3 nucleotide sequence: TGTGCCAGCAGCTTATTGCTCGGCTGGAAGATCCTTTACAATGAGCAGTTCTTC. Translating it yields CASSLLLGWKILYNEQFF.

The V gene is TRBV4-1, the J gene TRBJ2-3; tentatively, D is TRBD2 (5 bases). The CDR3 loop spans 13 amino acids. Looked up from germline, CDR1 is MGHRA and CDR2 is YSYEKL. V lost 3 bases and J lost 8, with 12 bases in between. The CDR3, as DNA: TGCGCCAGCAGCCAGCGGGCTGATGGTACGCAGTATTTT. It is translated as CASSQRADGTQYF.

This chain uses TRBV7-9 with TRBJ2-7, with a tentative D call TRBD2 (7 bases). This CDR3 spans 13 amino acids. The V gene lost 5 bases and the J gene lost 6 bases, with 14 bases spanning the gap. Germline CDR1 is SEHNR and CDR2 is FQNEAQ (reference sequence). Here the CDR3 DNA reads TGTGCCAGCAGCCGGATGGGGGGGCTCGAGCAGTACTTC. Encoded protein: CASSRMGGLEQYF.

This sequence joins TRBV10-1 and TRBJ1-3; D not certain. V was shortened by 2 bases and J by 0 bases, with 2 bases between the two germline ends. This CDR3 contains 13 residues. In germline, CDR1 is WNHNN, CDR2 SYGVQD (reference sequence). CDR3 sequence reads: CASSEGSGNTIYF. CDR3 nucleotides: TGCGCCAGCAGTGAGGGCTCTGGAAACACCATATATTTT.

V is TRBV2 and J is TRBJ2-1; 9 bases are a match to TRBD1. Germline V gives CDR1 SNHLY, CDR2 FYNNEI. The CDR3 has 15 residues. The junction had 9 bases not matched to a gene; V was cut back by 5 bases and J by 7 bases. The CDR3 coding sequence is TGTGCCAGCAGTCTACCGGGACAGGGATGGAATGAGCAGTTCTTC. It codes for CASSLPGQGWNEQFF. Filled out from reference TRBV2 and TRBJ2-1, the complete variable domain reads EPEVTQTPSHQVTQMGQEVILRCVPISNHLYFYWYRQILGQKVEFLVSFYNNEISEKSEIFDDQFSVERPDGSNFTLKIRSTKLEDSAMYFCASSLPGQGWNEQFFGPGTRLTVL.

This clone was seen only once. The chain carries TRBV7-9 and TRBJ1-2; 9 bases match TRBD1. The CDR3 is 14 amino acids. CDR1 and CDR2 from the germline V gene are SEHNR and FQNEAQ (reference sequence). Unmatched junction bases numbered 5, after V lost 2 bases and J lost 7 bases. The CDR3 nucleotides are TGTGCCAGCAGCTTACGGGACAGGGTCGCTGGCTACACCTTC. Translated, it gives CASSLRDRVAGYTF.

The chain joins TRBV7-2 to TRBJ1-1; TRBD1 is a possible D gene (5 bases). CDR3 length: 14 residues. The ends were cut back, 0 bases at V and 1 base at J, with 6 bases in the middle. Germline V gene lookup returns CDR1 SGHTA and CDR2 FQGNSA. The CDR3 sequence is CASSLAGANTEAFF. The CDR3 DNA reads as TGTGCCAGCAGCTTAGCAGGGGCGAACACTGAAGCTTTCTTT.

The V call is TRBV9, the J call TRBJ2-1; 7 nucleotides align to TRBD1. Unmatched junction bases numbered 7, after V lost 3 bases and J lost 7 bases. Per the germline V gene, CDR1 is SGDLS and CDR2 is YYNGEE. The CDR3 extends over 14 amino acids. The chain's CDR3 is CASSGRGTGNEQFF. The CDR3 nucleotides read TGTGCCAGCAGCGGCAGGGGGACGGGAAATGAGCAGTTCTTC.

The rearrangement joins TRBV7-9 to TRBJ2-1; possibly TRBD1 for D (5 bases). Deletions cut 5 bases from V and 5 bases from J, with 10 bases between. Germline CDR1 is SEHNR and CDR2 is FQNEAQ (reference sequence). This CDR3 is 13 amino acids long. The CDR3 region has the DNA TGTGCCAGCAGCCCGACAGTCCACAATGAGCAGTTCTTC. Translated, it gives CASSPTVHNEQFF.

The chain combines TRBV5-1 with TRBJ2-3; TRBD2 matches 7 bases. Germline CDR1 and CDR2: SGHRS and YFSETQ. This CDR3 is built from 19 residues. After removal of 0 bases from V and 5 bases from J, the junction contained 18 bases not matched to a gene. In DNA, the CDR3 is TGCGCCAGCAGCTTGGTGGGGGTTTCGGCTAGCGGCTTACTAGATACGCAGTATTTT. Protein sequence: CASSLVGVSASGLLDTQYF.

This rearrangement joins TRBV19 to TRBJ1-2; 8 bases align to TRBD1. Germline V gene data show CDR1 as LNHDA and CDR2 as SQIVND (reference sequence). This CDR3 has 13 amino acids. After removal of 6 bases from V and 0 bases from J, the junction contained 0 bases not matched to a gene. The DNA of the CDR3 is TGTGCCAGTAGGGACAGGGCTAACTATGGCTACACCTTC. Its protein is CASRDRANYGYTF.

Only a few counts were recorded for this clone. V and J are TRBV5-6 and TRBJ2-7; D possibly corresponds to TRBD1 (7 bases). Germline CDR1 reads SGHDT; CDR2 reads YYEEEE. The ends were cut back, 1 base at V and 3 bases at J, with 14 bases in the middle. The CDR3 is 15 residues long. CDR3 in amino acids: CASSLWGQGGYEQYF. CDR3 sequence (DNA): TGTGCCAGCAGCTTGTGGGGGCAGGGGGGCTACGAGCAGTACTTC.

The rearrangement joins TRBV28 to TRBJ2-3; D is perhaps TRBD1 (6 bases). There are 15 residues in the CDR3. Germline V gene sequence: CDR1 MDHEN, CDR2 SYDVKM. Between the trimmed V and J ends, which lost 5 bases and 9 bases, there was a span of 21 bases. The DNA for the CDR3 is TGTGCCAGCAGTACCAGGGGTGGGCCCCCGGCAACGCAGTATTTT. The encoded protein is CASSTRGGPPATQYF.

The chain couples TRBV2 to TRBJ2-4; tentative D call: TRBD1 (7 bases). The CDR3 length is 14 residues. CDR1 is SNHLY and CDR2 is FYNNEI in the germline V gene. V gave up 6 bases and J gave up 1 base, with 10 bases separating them. The CDR3 DNA follows: TGTGCCAGCAGCCCAGGGGGGGCCAAAAACATTCAGTACTTC. Amino acids: CASSPGGAKNIQYF. Full variable domain (outside the CDR3, taken from reference TRBV2 and TRBJ2-4): EPEVTQTPSHQVTQMGQEVILRCVPISNHLYFYWYRQILGQKVEFLVSFYNNEISEKSEIFDDQFSVERPDGSNFTLKIRSTKLEDSAMYFCASSPGGAKNIQYFGAGTRLSVL.

Details on this clone: This sample also contains other DNA sequences that code for the same CDR3. The chain links TRBV7-9 to TRBJ2-3, with no clear D. V was pared by 2 bases and J by 6 bases, with 3 bases between. Germline CDR1 and CDR2: SEHNR and FQNEAQ (reference sequence). This CDR3 spans 11 amino acids. CDR3 nucleotides: TGTGCCAGCAGCTTAAGGGATACGCAGTATTTT. The encoded protein is CASSLRDTQYF. Full variable domain (missing parts from reference TRBV7-9 and TRBJ2-3): DTGVSQNPRHKITKRGQNVTFRCDPISEHNRLYWYRQTLGQGPEFLTYFQNEAQLEKSRLLSDRFSAERPKGSFSTLEIQRTEQGDSAMYLCASSLRDTQYFGPGTRLTVL.

The chain employs TRBV6-5 and TRBJ1-1, with D maybe TRBD1 (6 bases). From germline, CDR1 is MNHEY and CDR2 SVGAGI. V was trimmed by 8 bases and J by 2 bases, leaving 15 bases between them. This CDR3 region has 14 residues. CDR3 sequence: CASLPPGHNTEAFF. For the CDR3, the DNA is TGTGCCAGCCTCCCCCCGGGACACAACACTGAAGCTTTCTTT.

V is TRBV7-2 and J is TRBJ1-5; tentative D call: TRBD1 (5 bases). Germline loops: CDR1 SGHTA, CDR2 FQGNSA. V lost 2 bases and J 7 bases, leaving 15 bases between the germline ends. The CDR3 sequence is 15 residues long. CDR3 coding DNA: TGTGCCAGCAGCTTACAATACGGGGGGGAACAGCCCCAGCATTTT. Its translation: CASSLQYGGEQPQHF.

This chain joins TRBV2 and TRBJ1-6; weak D call: TRBD1 (5 bases). The ends were cut back, 3 bases at V and 7 bases at J, with 13 bases in the middle. Germline CDR1 reads SNHLY; CDR2 reads FYNNEI. This CDR3 is built from 15 residues. DNA for the CDR3: TGTGCCAGCAGTGAGGAGGGGCACGGCAATTCACCCCTCCACTTT. This sequence encodes CASSEEGHGNSPLHF.

The chain employs TRBV5-1 and TRBJ1-6; maybe TRBD1 (6 bases). V was cut by 0 bases and J by 5 bases, with 12 bases left in between. Germline lookup yields CDR1 SGHRS and CDR2 YFSETQ. This CDR3 is 16 amino acids long. The CDR3 DNA is TGCGCCAGCAGCTTGGGGGCCCAGGGGAATAATTCACCCCTCCACTTT. This encodes CASSLGAQGNNSPLHF.

The table lists this clone with a count of one. The chain recombines TRBV28 with TRBJ1-6, with D possibly being TRBD1 (5 bases). The V and J ends lost 2 bases and 9 bases respectively, with 11 bases between them. CDR3 length: 14 residues. CDR1 is MDHEN and CDR2 is SYDVKM in the germline V gene. CDR3 in DNA: TGTGCCAGCAGTTTAATGGACAAGTCTTCACCCCTCCACTTT. Protein product: CASSLMDKSSPLHF.

The V gene is TRBV5-1, the J gene TRBJ1-4; weak D call: TRBD1 (5 bases). V was clipped by 0 bases and J by 4 bases, with 16 bases between them. From germline, CDR1 is SGHRS and CDR2 YFSETQ. This CDR3 is built from 17 residues. CDR3 loop: CASSLEGPTRFNEKLFF. Here the CDR3 DNA reads TGCGCCAGCAGCTTGGAGGGACCTACCCGTTTTAATGAAAAACTGTTTTTT. Complete variable domain (other parts from reference TRBV5-1 and TRBJ1-4): KAGVTQTPRYLIKTRGQQVTLSCSPISGHRSVSWYQQTPGQGLQFLFEYFSETQRNKGNFPGRFSGRQFSNSRSEMNVSTLELGDSALYLCASSLEGPTRFNEKLFFGSGTQLSVL.

The V gene is TRBV7-2, the J gene TRBJ1-1; D is ambiguous. Trimming left V 5 bases short and J 4 bases short, with 11 bases between. Germline CDR1 SGHTA, CDR2 FQGNSA. The CDR3 length is 13 residues. The CDR3 nucleotides read TGTGCCAGCAGCCAGGTCAGGCCCACTGAAGCTTTCTTT. Its translation: CASSQVRPTEAFF.

This chain connects TRBV6-4 to TRBJ1-1; D is ambiguous. Deletions cut 4 bases from V and 0 bases from J, with 6 bases between. There are 13 residues in the CDR3. CDR1 is MRHNA and CDR2 is SNTAGT in the germline V gene. The CDR3 DNA is TGTGCCAGCAGTGGTAATTTGAACACTGAAGCTTTCTTT. Protein product: CASSGNLNTEAFF.

The chain employs TRBV7-9 and TRBJ2-7; TRBD1 agrees at 8 bases. Germline trimming cut 2 bases from V and 0 bases from J; bases unmatched to any gene: 15. This CDR3 is 19 amino acids long. The germline V gene encodes CDR1 SEHNR and CDR2 FQNEAQ (reference sequence). CDR3 DNA: TGTGCCAGCAGCTTACCCCTCGGACAGGGCGAGGGGGGCTCCTACGAGCAGTACTTC. Protein product: CASSLPLGQGEGGSYEQYF. Full variable domain (outside the CDR3, taken from reference TRBV7-9 and TRBJ2-7): DTGVSQNPRHKITKRGQNVTFRCDPISEHNRLYWYRQTLGQGPEFLTYFQNEAQLEKSRLLSDRFSAERPKGSFSTLEIQRTEQGDSAMYLCASSLPLGQGEGGSYEQYFGPGTRLTVT.

This CDR3 is CASSILAGGTGELFF. In DNA, the CDR3 is TGTGCCAGCAGTATACTAGCGGGAGGGACCGGGGAGCTGTTTTTT. The chain joins TRBV6-5 to TRBJ2-2; 13 bases align to TRBD2. Germline V CDR1 and CDR2: MNHEY, SVGAGI. V trimming: 5 bases; J trimming: 5 bases; junction bases outside the gene matches: 2. This CDR3 is built from 15 residues.

V usage is TRBV20-1 and J usage is TRBJ2-7, with a weak D call TRBD1 (6 bases). CDR1 is DFQATT and CDR2 is SNEGSKA in the germline V gene (reference sequence). The CDR3 totals 11 residues. The V end was cut by 3 bases, the J end by 3 bases, with 6 bases between. The CDR3 region is CSARTGYEQYV. CDR3 DNA sequence: TGCAGTGCTAGGACAGGCTACGAGCAGTACGTC.